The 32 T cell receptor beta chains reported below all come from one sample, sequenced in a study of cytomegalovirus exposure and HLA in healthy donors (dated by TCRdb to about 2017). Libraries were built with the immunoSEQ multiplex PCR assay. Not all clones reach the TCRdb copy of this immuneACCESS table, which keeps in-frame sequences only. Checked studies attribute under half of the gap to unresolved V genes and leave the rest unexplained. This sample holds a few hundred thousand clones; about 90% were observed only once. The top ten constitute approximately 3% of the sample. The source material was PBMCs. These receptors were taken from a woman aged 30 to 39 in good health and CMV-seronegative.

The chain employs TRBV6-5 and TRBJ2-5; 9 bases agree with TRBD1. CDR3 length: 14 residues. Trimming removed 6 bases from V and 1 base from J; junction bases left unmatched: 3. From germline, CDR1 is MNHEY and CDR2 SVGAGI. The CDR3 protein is CASRPTGGQETQYF. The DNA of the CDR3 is TGTGCCAGCAGACCGACAGGGGGCCAAGAGACCCAGTACTTC.

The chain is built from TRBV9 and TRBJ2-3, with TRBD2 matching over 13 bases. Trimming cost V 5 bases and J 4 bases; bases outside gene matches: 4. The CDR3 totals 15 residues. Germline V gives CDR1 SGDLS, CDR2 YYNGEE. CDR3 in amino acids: CASSIGLAGADTQYF. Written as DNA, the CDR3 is TGTGCCAGCAGTATAGGACTAGCGGGAGCAGATACGCAGTATTTT.

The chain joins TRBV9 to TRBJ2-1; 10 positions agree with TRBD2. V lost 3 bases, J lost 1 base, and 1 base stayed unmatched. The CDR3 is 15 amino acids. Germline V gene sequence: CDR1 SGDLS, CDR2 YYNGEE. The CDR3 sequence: CASSASGRSYNEQFF. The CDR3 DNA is TGTGCCAGCAGCGCTAGCGGGAGATCCTACAATGAGCAGTTCTTC.

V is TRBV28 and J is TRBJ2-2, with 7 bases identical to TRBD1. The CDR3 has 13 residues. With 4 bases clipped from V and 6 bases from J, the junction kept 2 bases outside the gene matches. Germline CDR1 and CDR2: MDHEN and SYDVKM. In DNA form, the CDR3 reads TGTGCCAGCAGTTCACAGGGGTCCGGGGAGCTGTTTTTT. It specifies CASSSQGSGELFF.

The CDR3 sequence: CATSRAGGYTDTQYF. CDR3 nucleotides: TGTGCCACCAGCAGAGCTGGCGGCTACACAGATACGCAGTATTTT. The rearrangement links TRBV15 to TRBJ2-3; no reliable D call. CDR1 and CDR2 from the germline V gene are LNHNV and YYDKDF (reference sequence). The V end was cut by 1 base, the J end by 2 bases, with 10 bases between. The CDR3 extends over 15 amino acids.

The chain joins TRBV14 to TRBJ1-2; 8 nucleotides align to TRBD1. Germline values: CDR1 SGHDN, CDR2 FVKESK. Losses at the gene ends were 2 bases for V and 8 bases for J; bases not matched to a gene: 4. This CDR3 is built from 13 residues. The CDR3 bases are TGTGCCAGCAGCCAAAGCAGGGGGCCCGGCTACACCTTC. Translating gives CASSQSRGPGYTF.

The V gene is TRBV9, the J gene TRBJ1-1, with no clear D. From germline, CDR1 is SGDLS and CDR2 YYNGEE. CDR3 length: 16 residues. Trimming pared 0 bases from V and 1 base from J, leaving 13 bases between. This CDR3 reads CASSVGALARNTEAFF. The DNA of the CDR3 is TGTGCCAGCAGCGTAGGGGCCCTGGCCCGGAACACTGAAGCTTTCTTT.

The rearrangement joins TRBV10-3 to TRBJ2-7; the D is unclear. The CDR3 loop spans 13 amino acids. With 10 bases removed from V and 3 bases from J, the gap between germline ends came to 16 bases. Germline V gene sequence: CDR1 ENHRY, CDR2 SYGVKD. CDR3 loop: CATNVAPDYEQYF. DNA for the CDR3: TGTGCCACCAACGTCGCCCCGGACTACGAGCAGTACTTC.

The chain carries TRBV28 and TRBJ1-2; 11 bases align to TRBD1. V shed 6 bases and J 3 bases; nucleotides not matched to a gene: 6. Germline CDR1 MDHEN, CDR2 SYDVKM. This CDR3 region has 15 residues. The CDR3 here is CASRAGTGGYYGYTF. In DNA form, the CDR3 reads TGTGCCAGCAGGGCCGGGACAGGGGGATACTATGGCTACACCTTC.

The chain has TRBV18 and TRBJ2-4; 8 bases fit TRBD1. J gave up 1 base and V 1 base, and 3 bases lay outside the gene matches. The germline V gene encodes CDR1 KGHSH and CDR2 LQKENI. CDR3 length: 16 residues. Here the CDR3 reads CASSPRTGWAKNIQYF. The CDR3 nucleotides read TGTGCCAGCTCACCACGGACAGGGTGGGCCAAAAACATTCAGTACTTC.

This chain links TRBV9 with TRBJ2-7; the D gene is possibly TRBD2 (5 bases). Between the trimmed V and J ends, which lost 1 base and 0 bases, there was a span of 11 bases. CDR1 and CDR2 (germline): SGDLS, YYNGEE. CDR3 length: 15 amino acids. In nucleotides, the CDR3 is TGTGCCAGCAGCGTATCCGGGATAAACTCCTACGAGCAGTACTTC. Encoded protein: CASSVSGINSYEQYF.

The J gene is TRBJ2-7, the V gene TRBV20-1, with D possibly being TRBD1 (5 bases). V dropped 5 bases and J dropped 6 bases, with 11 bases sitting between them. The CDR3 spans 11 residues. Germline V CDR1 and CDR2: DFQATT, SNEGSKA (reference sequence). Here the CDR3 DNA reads TGCAGTGCTCCGCTTAGGGGCGAGCAGTACTTC. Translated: CSAPLRGEQYF.

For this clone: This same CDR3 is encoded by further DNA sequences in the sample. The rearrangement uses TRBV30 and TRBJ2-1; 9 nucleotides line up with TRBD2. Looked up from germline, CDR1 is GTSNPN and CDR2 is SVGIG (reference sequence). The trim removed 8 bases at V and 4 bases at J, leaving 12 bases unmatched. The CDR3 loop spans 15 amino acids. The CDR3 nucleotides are TGTGCCGGTGGGGAGGGGCTAGCGGGATACAATGAGCAGTTCTTC. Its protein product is CAGGEGLAGYNEQFF.

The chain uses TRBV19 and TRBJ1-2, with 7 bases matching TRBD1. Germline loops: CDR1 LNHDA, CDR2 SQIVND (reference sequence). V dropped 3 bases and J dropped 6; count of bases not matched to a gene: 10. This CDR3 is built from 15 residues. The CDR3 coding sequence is TGTGCCAGTAGTATCCGAGACAGGGTGTTCGATGGCTACACCTTC. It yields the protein CASSIRDRVFDGYTF.

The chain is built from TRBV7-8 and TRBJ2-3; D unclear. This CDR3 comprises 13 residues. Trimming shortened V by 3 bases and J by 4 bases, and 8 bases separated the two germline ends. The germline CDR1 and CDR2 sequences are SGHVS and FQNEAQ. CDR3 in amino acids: CASSFPAADTQYF. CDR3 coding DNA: TGTGCCAGCAGCTTTCCAGCCGCAGATACGCAGTATTTT.

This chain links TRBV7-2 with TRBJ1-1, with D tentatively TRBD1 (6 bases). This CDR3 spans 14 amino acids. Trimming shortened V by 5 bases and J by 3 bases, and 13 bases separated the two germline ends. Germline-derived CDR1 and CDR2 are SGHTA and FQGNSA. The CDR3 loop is CASSPTGIDTEAFF. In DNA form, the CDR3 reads TGTGCCAGCAGCCCCACAGGGATCGACACTGAAGCTTTCTTT.

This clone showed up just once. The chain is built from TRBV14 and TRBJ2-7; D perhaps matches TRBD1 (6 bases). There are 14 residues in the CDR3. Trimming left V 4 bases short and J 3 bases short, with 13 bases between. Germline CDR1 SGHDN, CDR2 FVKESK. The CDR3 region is CASSPGQIFYEQYF. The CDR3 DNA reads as TGTGCCAGCAGCCCTGGACAGATTTTCTACGAGCAGTACTTC.

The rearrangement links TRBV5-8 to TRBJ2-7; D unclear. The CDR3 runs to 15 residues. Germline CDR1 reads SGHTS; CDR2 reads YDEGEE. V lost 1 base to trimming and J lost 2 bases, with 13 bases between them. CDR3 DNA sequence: TGTGCCAGCAGCTTGAATCCGGGCCATGCCTACGAGCAGTACTTC. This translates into CASSLNPGHAYEQYF.

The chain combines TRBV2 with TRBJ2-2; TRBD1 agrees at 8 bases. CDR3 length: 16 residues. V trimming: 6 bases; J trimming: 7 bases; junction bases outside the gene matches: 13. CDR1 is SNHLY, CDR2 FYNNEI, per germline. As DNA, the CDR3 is TGTGCCAGCAGGGACAGGGCCCTCGATTACAGCGGGGAGCTGTTTTTT. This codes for CASRDRALDYSGELFF.

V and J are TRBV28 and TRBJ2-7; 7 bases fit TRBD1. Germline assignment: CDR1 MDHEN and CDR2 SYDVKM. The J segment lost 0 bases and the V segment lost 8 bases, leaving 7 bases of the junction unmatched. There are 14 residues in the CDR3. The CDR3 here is CASGWGQNSYEQYF. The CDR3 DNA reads TGTGCCAGCGGGTGGGGACAGAACTCCTACGAGCAGTACTTC.

The CDR3 protein is CASSPSRTGTGYTF. The DNA for the CDR3 is TGTGCCAGCAGCCCCAGCCGGACAGGGACCGGCTACACCTTC. The gene calls are TRBV7-8 and TRBJ1-2, with TRBD1 matching over 8 bases. The CDR3 spans 14 residues. Looked up from germline, CDR1 is SGHVS and CDR2 is FQNEAQ. Germline trimming cut 5 bases from V and 8 bases from J; bases unmatched to any gene: 10.

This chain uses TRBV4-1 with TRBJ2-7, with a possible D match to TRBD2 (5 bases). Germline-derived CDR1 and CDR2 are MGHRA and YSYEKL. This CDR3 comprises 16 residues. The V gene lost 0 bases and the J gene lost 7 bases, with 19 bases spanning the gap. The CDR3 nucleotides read TGCGCCAGCAGCCAAGAATGGAGGTCCCAGTCGGGGGAGCAGTACTTC. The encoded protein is CASSQEWRSQSGEQYF.

The CDR3 nucleotides read TGTGCCAGCAGCGCTAAAATTCTCGGGACAGGCCAAGAGACCCAGTACTTC. Its translation is CASSAKILGTGQETQYF. This rearrangement joins TRBV9 to TRBJ2-5; 8 nucleotides agree with TRBD1. The CDR3 runs 17 residues. CDR1 is SGDLS, CDR2 YYNGEE, per germline. The V gene end was trimmed by 3 bases and the J gene end by 1 base; junction bases not matched to a gene: 11.

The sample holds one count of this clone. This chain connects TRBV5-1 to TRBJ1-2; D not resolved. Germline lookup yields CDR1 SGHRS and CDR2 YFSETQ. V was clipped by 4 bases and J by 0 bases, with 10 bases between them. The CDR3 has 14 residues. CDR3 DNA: TGCGCCAGCAGCGGAGAGAACGCTAACTATGGCTACACCTTC. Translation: CASSGENANYGYTF. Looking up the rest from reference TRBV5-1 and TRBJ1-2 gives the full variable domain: KAGVTQTPRYLIKTRGQQVTLSCSPISGHRSVSWYQQTPGQGLQFLFEYFSETQRNKGNFPGRFSGRQFSNSRSEMNVSTLELGDSALYLCASSGENANYGYTFGSGTRLTVV.

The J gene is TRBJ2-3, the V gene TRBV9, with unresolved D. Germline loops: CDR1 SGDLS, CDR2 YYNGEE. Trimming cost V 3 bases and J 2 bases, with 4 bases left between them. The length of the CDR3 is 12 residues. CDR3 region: CASSADTDTQYF. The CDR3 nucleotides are TGTGCCAGCAGCGCCGACACAGATACGCAGTATTTT.

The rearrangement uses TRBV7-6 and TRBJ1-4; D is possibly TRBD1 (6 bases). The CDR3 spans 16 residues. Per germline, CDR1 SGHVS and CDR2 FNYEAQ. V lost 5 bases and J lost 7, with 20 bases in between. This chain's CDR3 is CASSNGIGGRGEKLFF. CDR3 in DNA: TGTGCCAGCAGCAACGGAATCGGGGGGCGGGGTGAAAAACTGTTTTTT.

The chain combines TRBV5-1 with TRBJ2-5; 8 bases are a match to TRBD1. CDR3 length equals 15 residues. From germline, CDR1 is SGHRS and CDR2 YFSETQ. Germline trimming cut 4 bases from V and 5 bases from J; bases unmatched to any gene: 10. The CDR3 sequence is CASSSGQGLSETQYF. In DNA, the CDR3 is TGCGCCAGCAGCAGTGGACAGGGTCTCTCGGAGACCCAGTACTTC.

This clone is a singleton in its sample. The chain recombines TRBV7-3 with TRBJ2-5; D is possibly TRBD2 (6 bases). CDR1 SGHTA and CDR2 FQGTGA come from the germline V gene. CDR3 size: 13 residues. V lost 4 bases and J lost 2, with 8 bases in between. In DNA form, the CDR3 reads TGTGCCAGCAGCTCGACTAGTCAAGAGACCCAGTACTTC. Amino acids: CASSSTSQETQYF.

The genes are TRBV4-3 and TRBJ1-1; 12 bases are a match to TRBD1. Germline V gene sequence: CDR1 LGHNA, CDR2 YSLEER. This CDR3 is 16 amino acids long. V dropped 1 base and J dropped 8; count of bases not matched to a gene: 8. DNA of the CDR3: TGCGCCAGCAGCCAAGCCCCCGGGACAGGGGGCAGCGAAGCTTTCTTT. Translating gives CASSQAPGTGGSEAFF.

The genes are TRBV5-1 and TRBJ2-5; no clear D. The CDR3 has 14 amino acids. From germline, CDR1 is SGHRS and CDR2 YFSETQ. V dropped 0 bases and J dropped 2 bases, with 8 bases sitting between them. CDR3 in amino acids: CASSLGSVQETQYF. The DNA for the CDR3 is TGCGCCAGCAGCTTGGGTTCAGTTCAAGAGACCCAGTACTTC.

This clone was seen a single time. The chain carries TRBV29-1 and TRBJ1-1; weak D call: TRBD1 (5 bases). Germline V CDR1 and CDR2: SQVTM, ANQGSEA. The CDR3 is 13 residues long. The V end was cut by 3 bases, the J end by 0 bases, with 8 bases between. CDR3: CSVEWGLNTEAFF. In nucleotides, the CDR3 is TGCAGCGTTGAGTGGGGCCTGAACACTGAAGCTTTCTTT.

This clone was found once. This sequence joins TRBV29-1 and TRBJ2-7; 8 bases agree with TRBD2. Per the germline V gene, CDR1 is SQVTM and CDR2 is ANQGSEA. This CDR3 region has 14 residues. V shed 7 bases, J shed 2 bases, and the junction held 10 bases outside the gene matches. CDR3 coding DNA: TGCAGCGCTATTAGCGGGGACCCTCCCTACGAGCAGTACTTC. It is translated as CSAISGDPPYEQYF.